This T cell receptor (beta chain) was captured by sequencing in a study of cytomegalovirus exposure and HLA in healthy donors. The germline V gene has CDR1 SGHTA and CDR2 FQGTGA. The CDR3 loop spans 15 amino acids. The trim removed 5 bases at V and 5 bases at J, leaving 11 bases unmatched. The study ran its PCR with 60 Vbeta and 13 Jbeta primers. Original handling: Per a later analysis, the number of unique TCR beta chains was around 80 million, of which 9 million to 14 million were shared. Method: immunoSEQ multiplex PCR; TCRdb's copy keeps in-frame clones and lacks some. V and J calls plus clone size are reproduced from that table; the DNA served to infer D and trimming. The sample has under 200,000 clones, about 80% seen once.

The chain joins TRBV7-3 to TRBJ2-5; 7 bases line up with TRBD2. Material for sequencing was PBMCs. This clonotype was sampled from a woman between 35 and 50 years old in good health and CMV-seronegative. This CDR3 is CASSPGGTLWETQYF. The CDR3 DNA is TGTGCCAGCAGCCCCGGGGGGACCCTTTGGGAGACCCAGTACTTC.